These 18 T cell receptor beta chains came from one sample sequenced in a study of T cell responses to AZD1222 COVID-19 vaccine. Assay used: immunoSEQ multiplex PCR; TCRdb lists only in-frame clones, some missing. The sample gives fewer than 120,000 clones, 80% to 90% of which show up once; 15% is in the top ten. The source was peripheral blood, collected 28 days after the second AZD1222 dose. All receptors derive from an adult who received the AZD1222 COVID-19 vaccine.

The gene calls are TRBV28 and TRBJ1-1; the D is unclear. Trimming pared 8 bases from V and 1 base from J, leaving 8 bases between. CDR1 and CDR2 (germline): MDHEN, SYDVKM. This CDR3 is built from 12 residues. The CDR3 loop reads CASLDTNTEAFF. The CDR3 DNA follows: TGTGCCAGCCTAGACACGAACACTGAAGCTTTCTTT.

The chain employs TRBV30 and TRBJ1-2; TRBD1 is a possible D gene (6 bases). The germline V and J ends were trimmed by 0 bases and 4 bases, with 12 bases remaining between them. Germline V CDR1 and CDR2: GTSNPN, SVGIG (reference sequence). The CDR3 length is 14 residues. This chain's CDR3 is CAWSVLGGGYGYTF. The CDR3 coding sequence is TGTGCCTGGAGTGTACTGGGGGGCGGCTATGGCTACACCTTC.

This chain connects TRBV6-4 to TRBJ1-1, with TRBD1 as a possible D gene (6 bases). V gave up 5 bases and J gave up 6 bases, with 13 bases separating them. CDR3 size: 13 residues. From germline, CDR1 is MRHNA and CDR2 SNTAGT. The CDR3, as DNA: TGTGCCAGCAGTCGCAGGGAGGGGGCTGAAGCTTTCTTT. Translating it yields CASSRREGAEAFF.

The rearrangement links TRBV14 to TRBJ1-2, with a tentative D call TRBD1 (5 bases). The V end lost 1 base, the J end lost 7 bases, and 10 bases lay between the germline ends. CDR3 length equals 13 residues. CDR1 is SGHDN, CDR2 FVKESK, per germline. The CDR3 DNA follows: TGTGCCAGCAGCCAAGTAACCAGGGCTGGCTACACCTTC. Protein: CASSQVTRAGYTF. Full variable domain (missing parts from reference TRBV14 and TRBJ1-2): EAGVTQFPSHSVIEKGQTVTLRCDPISGHDNLYWYRRVMGKEIKFLLHFVKESKQDESGMPNNRFLAERTGGTYSTLKVQPAELEDSGVYFCASSQVTRAGYTFGSGTRLTVV.

V gene TRBV7-2 combines with J gene TRBJ2-1; D is ambiguous. V lost 4 bases, J lost 0 bases, and 13 bases lay in between. The CDR3 loop spans 16 amino acids. CDR1 is SGHTA, CDR2 FQGNSA, per germline. The CDR3 is CASSSDTYSSYNEQFF. As DNA, the CDR3 is TGTGCCAGCAGCTCCGACACCTACAGCTCCTACAATGAGCAGTTCTTC.

The chain couples TRBV18 to TRBJ1-1; D not certain. Between the trimmed V and J ends, which lost 3 bases and 0 bases, there was a span of 8 bases. CDR3 size: 14 residues. The germline V gene encodes CDR1 KGHSH and CDR2 LQKENI. CDR3 in amino acids: CASSPAQLNTEAFF. The CDR3 bases are TGTGCCAGCTCACCTGCACAGTTGAACACTGAAGCTTTCTTT.

The chain couples TRBV19 to TRBJ2-7; 9 bases align to TRBD2. CDR1 and CDR2 from the germline V gene are LNHDA and SQIVND (reference sequence). There are 15 residues in the CDR3. V was pared by 2 bases and J by 3 bases, with 5 bases of the junction left unmatched. CDR3 residues: CASSIRLADLYEQYF. CDR3 bases: TGTGCCAGTAGTATAAGACTAGCGGACCTCTACGAGCAGTACTTC.

The rearrangement uses TRBV19 and TRBJ1-5; D is ambiguous. From germline, CDR1 is LNHDA and CDR2 SQIVND (reference sequence). This CDR3 is built from 12 residues. The ends were cut back, 8 bases at V and 9 bases at J, with 14 bases in the middle. CDR3 loop: CASSGDLRPQHF. CDR3 in DNA: TGTGCCAGTTCCGGGGATTTACGGCCCCAGCATTTT.

This chain joins TRBV12-5 and TRBJ2-1, with D perhaps TRBD2 (6 bases). Germline V gene sequence: CDR1 LGHNT, CDR2 FRNRAP. Trimming shortened V by 6 bases and J by 8 bases, and 20 bases separated the two germline ends. The CDR3 length is 15 residues. The CDR3 loop is CASGARGGDFDEQFF. DNA for the CDR3: TGTGCTAGTGGGGCCCGGGGCGGGGATTTCGATGAGCAGTTCTTC.

The V gene is TRBV29-1, the J gene TRBJ2-1; 10 bases match TRBD1. The CDR3 has 17 amino acids. In germline, CDR1 is SQVTM, CDR2 ANQGSEA. The junction had 16 bases not matched to a gene; V was cut back by 6 bases and J by 5 bases. This CDR3 reads CSVGPGQGPRVNNEQFF. The CDR3 region has the DNA TGCAGCGTGGGACCGGGACAGGGGCCCAGGGTCAACAATGAGCAGTTCTTC.

CDR3 sequence reads: CASSPSVAKNIQYF. The DNA for the CDR3 is TGTGCCAGTAGCCCCTCTGTCGCCAAAAACATTCAGTACTTC. V is TRBV19 and J is TRBJ2-4; D ambiguous. From germline, CDR1 is LNHDA and CDR2 SQIVND (reference sequence). The CDR3 has 14 residues. With 6 bases removed from V and 1 base from J, the gap between germline ends came to 10 bases. Using reference TRBV19 and TRBJ2-4 for the parts outside the CDR3, the full variable domain is DGGITQSPKYLFRKEGQNVTLSCEQNLNHDAMYWYRQDPGQGLRLIYYSQIVNDFQKGDIAEGYSVSREKKESFPLTVTSAQKNPTAFYLCASSPSVAKNIQYFGAGTRLSVL.

This rearrangement joins TRBV5-1 to TRBJ1-3, with unresolved D. V lost 0 bases and J lost 0, with 7 bases in between. The CDR3 runs 15 residues. Germline-derived CDR1 and CDR2 are SGHRS and YFSETQ. In DNA, the CDR3 is TGCGCCAGCAGCTTGGATGCAGCCTCTGGAAACACCATATATTTT. Protein product: CASSLDAASGNTIYF.

The rearrangement joins TRBV5-8 to TRBJ1-4, with D tentatively TRBD1 (6 bases). Germline-derived CDR1 and CDR2 are SGHTS and YDEGEE. The CDR3 sequence is 18 residues long. The V and J ends lost 2 bases and 0 bases respectively, with 17 bases between them. The CDR3 loop is CASSFGQGHLATNEKLFF. CDR3 coding DNA: TGTGCCAGCAGCTTTGGGCAGGGACATCTCGCAACTAATGAAAAACTGTTTTTT.

This clone was picked up one time. The chain links TRBV19 to TRBJ1-1; D call uncertain. Germline CDR1 reads LNHDA; CDR2 reads SQIVND (reference sequence). This CDR3 is built from 12 residues. Trimming took 2 bases from V and 5 from J, leaving 6 bases between them. The CDR3 DNA reads as TGTGCCAGTAGTATACCGGGGACTGAAGCTTTCTTT. It is translated as CASSIPGTEAFF.

This clone was observed a few times. This CDR3 reads CASSLGRGYGYTF. The CDR3 nucleotides read TGTGCCAGCTCACTAGGCAGAGGCTATGGCTACACCTTC. The rearrangement uses TRBV18 and TRBJ1-2; D is uncertain. This CDR3 is built from 13 residues. Germline V gene data show CDR1 as KGHSH and CDR2 as LQKENI. V was shortened by 4 bases and J by 4 bases, with 10 bases between the two germline ends.

This clone showed up just once. The J gene is TRBJ2-2, the V gene TRBV7-2; a possible D gene is TRBD2 (5 bases). The V gene lost 5 bases and the J gene lost 7 bases, with 8 bases spanning the gap. There are 12 residues in the CDR3. Germline values: CDR1 SGHTA, CDR2 FQGNSA. CDR3 sequence: CASSARGGELFF. The CDR3 DNA is TGTGCCAGCAGCGCCCGGGGCGGGGAGCTGTTTTTT.

The count of this clone is one. This chain uses TRBV4-1 with TRBJ2-7; 13 bases map to TRBD2. V dropped 4 bases and J dropped 4; count of bases not matched to a gene: 7. CDR3 length: 16 residues. Germline lookup yields CDR1 MGHRA and CDR2 YSYEKL. The CDR3 nucleotides are TGCGCCAGCAGCCTTCGGACTAGCGGGAGTTTGTACGAGCAGTACTTC. Its translation is CASSLRTSGSLYEQYF.

This chain links TRBV2 with TRBJ1-1; D is ambiguous. Trimming took off 5 bases at V and 7 bases at J, with 14 bases between the two ends. Germline assignment: CDR1 SNHLY and CDR2 FYNNEI. The length of the CDR3 is 13 residues. The CDR3 DNA reads as TGTGCCAGCAGTATAGGAGGCTACGGTGAAGCTTTCTTT. This translates into CASSIGGYGEAFF.